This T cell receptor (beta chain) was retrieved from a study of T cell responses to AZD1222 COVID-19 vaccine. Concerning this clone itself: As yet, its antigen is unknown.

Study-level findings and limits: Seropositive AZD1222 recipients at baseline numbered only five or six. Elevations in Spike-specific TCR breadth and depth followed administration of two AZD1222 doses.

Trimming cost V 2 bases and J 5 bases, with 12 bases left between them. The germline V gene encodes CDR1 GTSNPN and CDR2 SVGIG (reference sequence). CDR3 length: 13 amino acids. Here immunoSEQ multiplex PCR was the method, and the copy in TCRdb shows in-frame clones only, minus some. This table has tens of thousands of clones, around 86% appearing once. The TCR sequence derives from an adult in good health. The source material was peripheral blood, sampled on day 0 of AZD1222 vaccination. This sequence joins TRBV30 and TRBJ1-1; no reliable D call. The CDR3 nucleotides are TGTGCCTGGAGTATAGGAGACGGGACTGAAGCTTTCTTT. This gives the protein CAWSIGDGTEAFF.